The rows below give T cell receptor beta chains drawn from one sample of a study of blood T cell repertoires in COVID-19. TCRdb's copy holds only in-frame clones and misses some; the assay was immunoSEQ multiplex PCR. The sample comprises 150,000 to 200,000 clones, about four fifths of which are singletons, and about 3.3% rests with the top ten. Sequenced material: PBMCs or T cells enriched from blood (not recorded which). The receptors here all came from a woman younger than 45 who had been exposed to COVID-19. Both conserved end residues are part of each CDR3. Fields, in order: CDR3 DNA, CDR3 protein, J gene, D gene, clone size, V gene. The D gene is left open where the match is weak. Only some rows state a clone size, as once, few, many or a class for expanded clones.

DNA: TGCAGCGCACAGAAAGGCGCCTACAATGAGCAGTTCTTC; CDR3: CSAQKGAYNEQFF; J: TRBJ2-1; D: NA; size: NA; V: TRBV29-1
DNA: TGTGCCAGCAGCCGCCGCAGAGGAGGACAGGGAATCTCCGGGGAGCTGTTTTTT; CDR3: CASSRRRGGQGISGELFF; J: TRBJ2-2; D: TRBD1; size: NA; V: TRBV7-2
DNA: TGTGCCAGCAGCTCCGGTGGTGGTTTCTCTGGGGCCAACGTCCTGACTTTC; CDR3: CASSSGGGFSGANVLTF; J: TRBJ2-6; D: NA; size: NA; V: TRBV7-3
DNA: TGTGCCATCAGTGTCGGACAGCCCAATGAGTGGGACACAGATACGCAGTATTTT; CDR3: CAISVGQPNEWDTDTQYF; J: TRBJ2-3; D: NA; size: NA; V: TRBV10-3
DNA: TGTGCCAGCAGTTTGGGCTTCGAGCGGGGGGCCCGAGGCGACGAGCAGTACTTC; CDR3: CASSLGFERGARGDEQYF; J: TRBJ2-7; D: TRBD2; size: NA; V: TRBV5-4
DNA: TGTGCCAGCAGCGTAGTTGTCAGGGTGGAAGAGACCCAGTACTTC; CDR3: CASSVVVRVEETQYF; J: TRBJ2-5; D: NA; size: NA; V: TRBV9
DNA: TGTGCCAGCAGCTTACCCCGGGGGGGCCTCGAGACCCAGTACTTC; CDR3: CASSLPRGGLETQYF; J: TRBJ2-5; D: TRBD2; size: NA; V: TRBV7-6
DNA: TGTGCCAGCAGTTTATCAGGGGCCCTAGGGGCGATGGAGCAGTTCTTC; CDR3: CASSLSGALGAMEQFF; J: TRBJ2-1; D: NA; size: NA; V: TRBV27
DNA: TGCGCCAGCAGCCAATACCGACAGGGGATGAACACTGAAGCTTTCTTT; CDR3: CASSQYRQGMNTEAFF; J: TRBJ1-1; D: TRBD1; size: NA; V: TRBV5-1
DNA: TGTGCCAGCAGTTTCTCCGGGGTTGAGCAGTTCTTC; CDR3: CASSFSGVEQFF; J: TRBJ2-1; D: NA; size: NA; V: TRBV6-5
DNA: TGTGCCAGCAGTTTATGGACAGACAACCGGGGAGGCTACACCTTC; CDR3: CASSLWTDNRGGYTF; J: TRBJ1-2; D: NA; size: NA; V: TRBV27
DNA: TGTGCCAGCACCTACCAAAGAGGTTCACCCCTCCACTTT; CDR3: CASTYQRGSPLHF; J: TRBJ1-6; D: NA; size: NA; V: TRBV2
DNA: TGTGCCAGCAGCCAGGGACTACCAGGCTATGGCTACACCTTC; CDR3: CASSQGLPGYGYTF; J: TRBJ1-2; D: NA; size: NA; V: TRBV7-8
DNA: TGTGCCAGCAGCTCGGAGGGTGGGGAGACCCAGTACTTC; CDR3: CASSSEGGETQYF; J: TRBJ2-5; D: NA; size: NA; V: TRBV7-9
DNA: TGTGCCAGCAGCCTTCCGGATTCACCCCTCCACTTT; CDR3: CASSLPDSPLHF; J: TRBJ1-6; D: NA; size: NA; V: TRBV12-3/TRBV12-4
DNA: TGCGCCAGCAGCCCGGGACAGGGGGCCTACGAGCAGTACTTC; CDR3: CASSPGQGAYEQYF; J: TRBJ2-7; D: TRBD1; size: NA; V: TRBV5-1
DNA: TGTGCCAGCAGCTTAGCGGGACTCGTACGCGAGACCCAGTACTTC; CDR3: CASSLAGLVRETQYF; J: TRBJ2-5; D: NA; size: NA; V: TRBV11-2
DNA: TGTGCCAGCAGCTTAGGGACAACCGGGGAAGCTTTCTTT; CDR3: CASSLGTTGEAFF; J: TRBJ1-1; D: NA; size: NA; V: TRBV7-3
DNA: TGTGCCAGCACTCAAACCGGGGATGAGCAGTTCTTC; CDR3: CASTQTGDEQFF; J: TRBJ2-1; D: NA; size: NA; V: TRBV6-5
DNA: TGCGCCAGCAGCTTGGACAGGGTTGGTGGCTACACCTTC; CDR3: CASSLDRVGGYTF; J: TRBJ1-2; D: NA; size: NA; V: TRBV5-1
DNA: TGTGCCAGCAGCTGGATAGCGGGGACCCAAGAGACCCAGTACTTC; CDR3: CASSWIAGTQETQYF; J: TRBJ2-5; D: TRBD2; size: NA; V: TRBV3-1/TRBV3-2
DNA: TGTGCCAGCAGCCCCGGGACAGGGCCCGACAATGAGCAGTTCTTC; CDR3: CASSPGTGPDNEQFF; J: TRBJ2-1; D: TRBD1; size: NA; V: TRBV3-1/TRBV3-2
DNA: TGTGCCAGCAGTTACTCGAAACCGATCGAGCCCCTCCACTTT; CDR3: CASSYSKPIEPLHF; J: TRBJ1-6; D: NA; size: NA; V: TRBV6-6
DNA: TGTGCCATCAGTGACCCTAGCGAAGGCAGCTCCTACAATGAGCAGTTCTTC; CDR3: CAISDPSEGSSYNEQFF; J: TRBJ2-1; D: NA; size: NA; V: TRBV10-3
DNA: TGTGCCAGCAGCCAAGAGGGGCTAGCGGGGAGAGGAACAGATACGCAGTATTTT; CDR3: CASSQEGLAGRGTDTQYF; J: TRBJ2-3; D: TRBD2; size: NA; V: TRBV3-1/TRBV3-2
DNA: TGTGCCAGCAGTGGGACAGGGGACACCGGGGAGCTGTTTTTT; CDR3: CASSGTGDTGELFF; J: TRBJ2-2; D: TRBD1; size: NA; V: TRBV6-4
DNA: TGTGCCAGCTCACCTGGTGGCTGGCCCTCTGGAAACACCATATATTTT; CDR3: CASSPGGWPSGNTIYF; J: TRBJ1-3; D: NA; size: NA; V: TRBV18
DNA: TGTGCCTGGGGGGACTATGGCACCATATATTTT; CDR3: CAWGDYGTIYF; J: TRBJ1-3; D: NA; size: NA; V: TRBV30
DNA: TGTGCCAGCAGCCCCCTAGCAGATACGCAGTATTTT; CDR3: CASSPLADTQYF; J: TRBJ2-3; D: NA; size: NA; V: TRBV9
DNA: TGTGCCAGCAGTCGTAGCGGGGGCTCCTACAATGAGCAGTTCTTC; CDR3: CASSRSGGSYNEQFF; J: TRBJ2-1; D: TRBD2; size: once; V: TRBV27
DNA: TGTGCCAGCAGCCTCACTGCTGTCGATACGGCCCAGCATTTT; CDR3: CASSLTAVDTAQHF; J: TRBJ1-5; D: NA; size: once; V: TRBV3-1/TRBV3-2
DNA: TGTGCCAGCAGCCAAGACTTCGCGATGAACACTGAAGCTTTCTTT; CDR3: CASSQDFAMNTEAFF; J: TRBJ1-1; D: NA; size: NA; V: TRBV3-1/TRBV3-2
DNA: TGTGCCAGCAGCCCATTAGGGGGGGTCAACACTGAAGCTTTCTTT; CDR3: CASSPLGGVNTEAFF; J: TRBJ1-1; D: NA; size: NA; V: TRBV3-1/TRBV3-2
DNA: TGTGCCAGCAGCGGGAGATGGGGACAGGGGTATCAGCCCCAGCATTTT; CDR3: CASSGRWGQGYQPQHF; J: TRBJ1-5; D: TRBD1; size: NA; V: TRBV5-5
DNA: TGTGCCAGCAGTCAACAGGGTTCCTACAATGAGCAGTTCTTC; CDR3: CASSQQGSYNEQFF; J: TRBJ2-1; D: NA; size: NA; V: TRBV6-5
DNA: TGCGCCAGCAGCTGGGACAGGGCCACGAACACTGAAGCTTTCTTT; CDR3: CASSWDRATNTEAFF; J: TRBJ1-1; D: TRBD1; size: NA; V: TRBV5-1
DNA: TGTGCCTGGAGTGGACTAGCGGGGGGGCCCGGAGAGACCCAGTACTTC; CDR3: CAWSGLAGGPGETQYF; J: TRBJ2-5; D: TRBD2; size: NA; V: TRBV30
DNA: TGTGCCAGCAGTTATACTAGCGGGGTTTCTGCCGGTTCCGGGGAGCTGTTTTTT; CDR3: CASSYTSGVSAGSGELFF; J: TRBJ2-2; D: TRBD2; size: NA; V: TRBV6-2/TRBV6-3
DNA: TGTGCCAGCACCGAACTACTTTTGTACGGCTACACCTTC; CDR3: CASTELLLYGYTF; J: TRBJ1-2; D: NA; size: once; V: TRBV6-5
DNA: TGCGCCAGCAGCCAAGGACAGGGGGGAACCTACGAGCAGTACTTC; CDR3: CASSQGQGGTYEQYF; J: TRBJ2-7; D: TRBD1; size: few; V: TRBV4-1
DNA: TGCGCCAGCAGCGCGGACAGGGACCAAGAGACCCAGTACTTC; CDR3: CASSADRDQETQYF; J: TRBJ2-5; D: TRBD1; size: NA; V: TRBV5-1
DNA: TGTGCCTGGAGAGTTGACAGGGCAGGAAACACCATATATTTT; CDR3: CAWRVDRAGNTIYF; J: TRBJ1-3; D: TRBD1; size: NA; V: TRBV30
DNA: TGTGCCAGTACCTTGACAGGGGCCACTGAAGCTTTCTTT; CDR3: CASTLTGATEAFF; J: TRBJ1-1; D: TRBD1; size: NA; V: TRBV19
DNA: TGTGCCAGCAGCTCTGACCGGGACAGGGACTATGGCTACACCTTC; CDR3: CASSSDRDRDYGYTF; J: TRBJ1-2; D: TRBD1; size: NA; V: TRBV5-7